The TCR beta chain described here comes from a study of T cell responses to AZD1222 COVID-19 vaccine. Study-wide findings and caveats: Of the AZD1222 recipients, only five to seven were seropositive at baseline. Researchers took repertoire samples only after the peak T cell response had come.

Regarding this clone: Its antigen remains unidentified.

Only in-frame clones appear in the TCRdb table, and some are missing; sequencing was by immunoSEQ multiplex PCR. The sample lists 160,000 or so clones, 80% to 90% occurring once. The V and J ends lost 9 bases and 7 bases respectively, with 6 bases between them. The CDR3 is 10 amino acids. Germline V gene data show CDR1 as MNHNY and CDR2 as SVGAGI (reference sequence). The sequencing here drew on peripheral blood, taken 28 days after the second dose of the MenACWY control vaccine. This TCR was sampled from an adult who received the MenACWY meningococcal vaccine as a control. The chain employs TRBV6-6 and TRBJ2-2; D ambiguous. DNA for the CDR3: TGTGCCAGTTACGGCGGGGAGCTGTTTTTT. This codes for CASYGGELFF.